Shown below are 16 T cell receptor beta chains from a single sample sequenced in a study of blood T cells in healthy people across ages. A second PCR of 7 to 11 cycles used a sample-barcoded 5' primer and a J-beta primer mix. MiXCR, run by TCRdb on the 5' RACE reads, gives a single entry per CDR3 protein. The table shows just under 550,000 distinct CDR3 sequences, with more than 20% occurring only once. The same sample was also used in a study of T cells of mothers and their children.

Sequenced sample: blood. The receptors originated from a boy aged 5-17 years in good health.

This clonotype showed up just a few times. The chain recombines TRBV6-2 or TRBV6-3 with TRBJ2-5; D is undetermined. The V gene's germline CDR1 is MNHEY and CDR2 SVGEGT. This CDR3 contains 14 residues. V lost 2 bases to trimming and J lost 1 base, with 8 bases between them. The CDR3, as DNA: TGTGCCAGCAGTTACCGCACTTTCCAAGAGACCCAGTACTTC. It is translated as CASSYRTFQETQYF.

The chain is built from TRBV6-5 and TRBJ1-3; D gene uncertain. Trimming stripped 6 bases from V and 0 bases from J, with 12 bases between. CDR1 is MNHEY, CDR2 SVGAGI, per germline. This CDR3 has 15 residues. The CDR3: CASSLGRNSGNTIYF. The DNA for the CDR3 is TGTGCCAGCAGCCTAGGACGGAACTCTGGAAACACCATATATTTT.

This chain links TRBV7-2 with TRBJ2-7, with TRBD1 as a possible D gene (5 bases). Germline V gene data show CDR1 as SGHTA and CDR2 as FQGNSA. V was trimmed by 5 bases and J by 3 bases, leaving 17 bases between them. The CDR3 contains 15 residues. Written as DNA, the CDR3 is TGTGCCAGCAGCAGGACACTGGGGCTATACTACGAGCAGTACTTC. Its protein product is CASSRTLGLYYEQYF.

The J gene is TRBJ1-4, the V gene TRBV20-1; D gene uncertain. The CDR3 has 15 residues. V shed 0 bases and J shed 0 bases, with 8 bases lying between them. The germline V gene encodes CDR1 DFQATT and CDR2 SNEGSKA (reference sequence). Here the CDR3 reads CSARDAGTTNEKLFF. As DNA, the CDR3 is TGCAGTGCTAGAGATGCGGGAACAACTAATGAAAAACTGTTTTTT.

This clonotype has a count of ten or more. In DNA, the CDR3 is TGCAGCGTTTGGGGTGGGGAGACCCAGTACTTC. Translating it yields CSVWGGETQYF. V is TRBV29-1 and J is TRBJ2-5; D gene ambiguous. The V gene's germline CDR1 is SQVTM and CDR2 ANQGSEA. Trimming shortened V by 5 bases and J by 5 bases, and 9 bases separated the two germline ends. The CDR3 covers 11 residues.

This clonotype was counted between two and nine times. The chain uses TRBV7-2 and TRBJ2-7; TRBD2 matches 12 bases. With 3 bases clipped from V and 2 bases from J, the junction kept 5 bases outside the gene matches. Germline assignment: CDR1 SGHTA and CDR2 FQGNSA. The CDR3 spans 16 residues. CDR3 nucleotides: TGTGCCAGCAGCTTGGGGCTAGCGGGAGGGACCTACGAGCAGTACTTC. It codes for CASSLGLAGGTYEQYF.

This clonotype was detected only a few times. The rearrangement links TRBV6-2 or TRBV6-3 to TRBJ2-7; 8 nucleotides align to TRBD2. Germline CDR1 is MNHEY and CDR2 is SVGEGT. The CDR3 runs to 18 residues. Trimming removed 2 bases from V and 1 base from J; junction bases left unmatched: 13. This chain's CDR3 is CASSYPPGGPETSYEQYF. The CDR3 coding sequence is TGTGCCAGCAGTTACCCGCCGGGGGGGCCCGAAACATCCTACGAGCAGTACTTC.

The chain uses TRBV29-1 and TRBJ2-5, with D perhaps matching TRBD1 (6 bases). Deletions cut 1 base from V and 5 bases from J, with 17 bases between. Germline-derived CDR1 and CDR2 are SQVTM and ANQGSEA. The CDR3 is 15 residues long. The CDR3 region is CSVEGIMDSPETQYF. CDR3 nucleotide sequence: TGCAGCGTTGAAGGAATAATGGACAGCCCGGAGACCCAGTACTTC. The entire variable domain, with the rest obtained from reference TRBV29-1 and TRBJ2-5, is as follows: SAVISQKPSRDICQRGTSLTIQCQVDSQVTMMFWYRQQPGQSLTLIATANQGSEATYESGFVIDKFPISRPNLTFSTLTVSNMSPEDSSIYLCSVEGIMDSPETQYFGPGTRLLVL.

This clonotype was observed a few times. This sequence joins TRBV24-1 and TRBJ2-5, with a weak D call TRBD1 (6 bases). The germline gives CDR1 KGHDR, CDR2 SFDVKD. V was cut by 4 bases and J by 11 bases, with 13 bases left in between. This CDR3 contains 12 residues. This CDR3 reads CATSDESGEQYF. The CDR3 DNA follows: TGTGCCACCAGTGACGAATCAGGGGAGCAGTACTTC.

The count of this clonotype is one. V gene TRBV28 combines with J gene TRBJ1-4; D is perhaps TRBD1 (6 bases). CDR3 length: 14 amino acids. Germline CDR1 is MDHEN and CDR2 is SYDVKM. V lost 4 bases to trimming and J lost 8 bases, with 14 bases between them. The DNA for the CDR3 is TGTGCCAGCAGTTCTGGCAGGGGAGCGGAAAAACTGTTTTTT. It translates to CASSSGRGAEKLFF.

This chain joins TRBV15 and TRBJ2-3; 10 bases are a match to TRBD2. CDR3 length equals 18 residues. The V and J ends lost 0 bases and 4 bases, in that order; junction bases with no gene match: 10. The germline V gene has CDR1 LNHNV and CDR2 YYDKDF (reference sequence). CDR3 sequence: CATSRDHASGSSSDTQYF. In DNA form, the CDR3 reads TGTGCCACCAGCAGAGATCACGCTAGCGGGAGCAGCTCAGATACGCAGTATTTT.

This clonotype was seen only a few times. J is TRBJ2-5 and V is TRBV6-2 or TRBV6-3, with D maybe TRBD1 (6 bases). CDR3 length: 14 amino acids. The germline V gene encodes CDR1 MNHEY and CDR2 SVGEGT. V lost 2 bases and J lost 2, with 9 bases in between. DNA of the CDR3: TGTGCCAGCAGTTACAGGGGGAAACAAGAGACCCAGTACTTC. The encoded protein is CASSYRGKQETQYF.

This clonotype was counted between two and nine times. The V gene is TRBV6-5, the J gene TRBJ2-1; D perhaps matches TRBD1 (5 bases). Germline CDR1 reads MNHEY; CDR2 reads SVGAGI. The V and J ends lost 2 bases and 3 bases respectively, with 8 bases between them. The CDR3 spans 14 residues. The CDR3 protein is CASSYRGLYNEQFF. Here the CDR3 DNA reads TGTGCCAGCAGTTACAGGGGCCTCTACAATGAGCAGTTCTTC.

The genes are TRBV7-9 and TRBJ1-2; D is ambiguous. The CDR3 covers 14 residues. V was shortened by 5 bases and J by 0 bases, with 10 bases between the two germline ends. Germline CDR1 is SEHNR and CDR2 is FQNEAQ (reference sequence). In nucleotides, the CDR3 is TGTGCCAGCAGCCCCGACGTATCTAACTATGGCTACACCTTC. Residues: CASSPDVSNYGYTF.

V is TRBV5-1 and J is TRBJ1-1; D possibly corresponds to TRBD1 (5 bases). The germline V gene encodes CDR1 SGHRS and CDR2 YFSETQ. The ends were cut back, 3 bases at V and 3 bases at J, with 15 bases in the middle. The CDR3 is 15 amino acids. The CDR3 DNA sequence: TGCGCCAGCAGCTCGAGCAGGGTGACGGACACTGAAGCTTTCTTT. Protein: CASSSSRVTDTEAFF.

This clonotype was observed a handful of times. The J gene is TRBJ2-3, the V gene TRBV28, with D tentatively TRBD1 (5 bases). CDR1 is MDHEN, CDR2 SYDVKM, per germline. V was cut by 3 bases and J by 2 bases, with 21 bases left in between. This CDR3 contains 18 residues. CDR3 loop: CASSFSQQDPINTDTQYF. The CDR3, as DNA: TGTGCCAGCAGTTTCTCGCAACAGGACCCCATTAACACAGATACGCAGTATTTT.